These 19 T cell receptor beta chains were sequenced from one sample in a study of regulatory T cells in long-lasting Graves disease. Sample time point: persistent/refractory GD, antithyroid drugs over 5 years with positive TRAb. The authors made the TCR library using RNA they extracted from PBMCs. CDR3-region Arm-PCR and iRepertoire HTBI primers produced the TCR beta libraries. TCRdb re-called the multiplex PCR reads with MiXCR, one entry per CDR3 protein. The sample includes about 460,000 distinct CDR3 sequences, approximately 23% of them seen just once. The material sequenced was peripheral blood mononuclear cells (PBMCs), taken when the disease was refractory, from a patient treated with antithyroid drugs. Source of these receptors: a female donor with Graves disease.

This clonotype is a singleton in its sample. Compared with germline, one end of the junction differs, possibly owing to a read error. The chain combines TRBV6-1 with TRBJ2-5, with 13 bases that match TRBD2. CDR3 length equals 15 residues. From germline, CDR1 is MNHNS and CDR2 SASEGT. CDR3 in amino acids: CGSSTTSGRQETQYF. Here the CDR3 DNA reads TGTGGCAGCAGTACGACTAGCGGGAGGCAGGAGACCCAGTACTTC.

With respect to this clonotype: A read error may be the cause here, since a much bigger clone is one base away. The CDR3 coding sequence is TGTGCCAGCAGCAGTGTTTCCGTCCTCGAGCAGTACTTC. Translated, it gives CASSSVSVLEQYF. V is TRBV7-9 and J is TRBJ2-7, with D uncertain. This CDR3 contains 13 residues. The V end was cut by 5 bases, the J end by 6 bases, with 14 bases between. Germline CDR1 and CDR2: SEHNR and FQNEAQ (reference sequence).

This chain joins TRBV11-3 and TRBJ2-4, with a weak D call TRBD1 (6 bases). CDR3 length equals 14 residues. From germline, CDR1 is SGHNT and CDR2 YENEEA. The V end was cut by 5 bases, the J end by 5 bases, with 13 bases between. The CDR3 DNA reads as TGTGCCAGCAGCACGCAGGGGAATCAAAACATTCAGTACTTC. This sequence encodes CASSTQGNQNIQYF.

The CDR3 region is CASSTNPGTGTTGELFF. The CDR3, as DNA: TGTGCCAGCAGCACGAACCCCGGGACAGGGACCACCGGGGAGCTGTTTTTT. The genes are TRBV9 and TRBJ2-2, with 9 bases that match TRBD1. Germline CDR1 and CDR2: SGDLS and YYNGEE. The V gene end was trimmed by 4 bases and the J gene end by 4 bases; junction bases not matched to a gene: 11. This CDR3 is built from 17 residues.

This rearrangement joins TRBV20-1 to TRBJ1-5; D remains unclear. Germline CDR1 reads DFQATT; CDR2 reads SNEGSKA (reference sequence). The germline V and J ends were trimmed by 7 bases and 5 bases, with 6 bases remaining between them. This CDR3 is built from 10 residues. CDR3 amino acids: CSVPDQPQHF. CDR3 DNA: TGCAGTGTTCCGGATCAGCCCCAGCATTTT.

This clonotype was counted many times. Compared with germline, one end of the junction differs, possibly owing to a read error. V usage is TRBV7-7 and J usage is TRBJ2-5; D is undetermined. The CDR3 runs to 13 residues. The germline gives CDR1 SSHAT, CDR2 FNYEAQ (reference sequence). CDR3 region: CASSFSRSETQYF. CDR3 in DNA: TGTGCTAGCAGCTTCTCCAGGAGCGAGACCCAGTACTTC.

This clonotype has a handful of counts. The chain has TRBV7-2 and TRBJ2-4, with a possible D match to TRBD1 (5 bases). This CDR3 spans 17 amino acids. V lost 4 bases to trimming and J lost 0 bases, with 16 bases between them. Germline V gene lookup returns CDR1 SGHTA and CDR2 FQGNSA. The CDR3 here is CASSSFQGPSAKNIQYF. CDR3 DNA sequence: TGTGCCAGCAGCTCCTTTCAGGGCCCCTCAGCCAAAAACATTCAGTACTTC.

This chain joins TRBV4-2 and TRBJ2-7, with D possibly matching TRBD2 (5 bases). Germline assignment: CDR1 LGHNA and CDR2 YNFKEQ. This CDR3 spans 15 amino acids. V lost 4 bases and J 5 bases, leaving 18 bases between the germline ends. CDR3 region: CASSRRRLPGDEQYF. As DNA, the CDR3 is TGTGCCAGCAGCCGGAGGAGGCTCCCTGGCGACGAGCAGTACTTC.

This clonotype has more than one count but fewer than ten. This chain uses TRBV6-5 with TRBJ1-4; 7 bases align to TRBD1. This CDR3 comprises 15 residues. Per germline, CDR1 MNHEY and CDR2 SVGAGI. V shed 4 bases, J shed 7 bases, and the junction held 9 bases outside the gene matches. Written as DNA, the CDR3 is TGTGCCAGCAGTTCGCCGACAGGGACGGCTGAAAAACTGTTTTTT. Translated, it gives CASSSPTGTAEKLFF.

This clonotype was observed a handful of times. The chain has TRBV20-1 and TRBJ1-3; D gene uncertain. The CDR3 extends over 13 amino acids. Germline values: CDR1 DFQATT, CDR2 SNEGSKA (reference sequence). V lost 3 bases to trimming and J lost 4 bases, with 10 bases between them. CDR3 loop: CSARRPEGNTIYF. The CDR3 DNA sequence: TGCAGTGCTAGGAGGCCGGAAGGAAACACCATATATTTT.

Here the CDR3 reads CASSSAPLTDTQYF. CDR3 coding DNA: TGTGCCAGCAGTTCAGCCCCACTCACAGATACGCAGTATTTT. This rearrangement joins TRBV25-1 to TRBJ2-3; D is unclear. The CDR3 is 14 residues long. CDR1 is MGHDK and CDR2 is SYGVNS in the germline V gene. V lost 5 bases to trimming and J lost 2 bases, with 11 bases between them. Combining the CDR3 with reference TRBV25-1 and TRBJ2-3 gives the whole variable domain EADIYQTPRYLVIGTGKKITLECSQTMGHDKMYWYQQDPGMELHLIHYSYGVNSTEKGDLSSESTVSRIRTEHFPLTLESARPSHTSQYLCASSSAPLTDTQYFGPGTRLTVL.

This clonotype was counted only a few times. The V gene is TRBV7-9, the J gene TRBJ1-2; 8 bases are a match to TRBD1. V lost 3 bases and J lost 5; bases outside the gene matches: 11. Germline V CDR1 and CDR2: SEHNR, FQNEAQ (reference sequence). The CDR3 spans 16 residues. The CDR3 bases are TGTGCCAGCAGCTTCTTGCTGGGGACAGGAGTTTATGGCTACACCTTC. It specifies CASSFLLGTGVYGYTF.

About this clonotype: One base away lies a much larger clone, so this may be a sequencing read error. The CDR3 does not end in the conserved phenylalanine or tryptophan, so this is likely a read error. The rearrangement links TRBV28 to TRBJ2-7; maybe TRBD2 (6 bases). Trimming stripped 6 bases from V and 9 bases from J, with 18 bases between. This CDR3 region has 13 residues. Germline CDR1 and CDR2: MDHEN and SYDVKM. The CDR3 reads CASRLAGESGQYL. The DNA of the CDR3 is TGTGCCAGCAGACTAGCCGGGGAGAGTGGGCAGTACCTC.

Ten or more counts support this clonotype. The rearrangement joins TRBV12-3 or TRBV12-4 to TRBJ2-6; unclear D gene. The CDR3 has 17 residues. V lost 5 bases and J 2 bases, leaving 16 bases between the germline ends. The CDR3 DNA reads as TGTGCCAGCAGTCCCCTCTTTGGCTCCGCTGGGGCCAACGTCCTGACTTTC. It is translated as CASSPLFGSAGANVLTF.

This clonotype was seen many times. J is TRBJ1-1 and V is TRBV6-2 or TRBV6-3, with 7 bases aligning to TRBD1. The CDR3 is 13 amino acids. Unmatched junction bases numbered 6, after V lost 7 bases and J lost 4 bases. The germline V gene has CDR1 MNHEY and CDR2 SVGEGT. CDR3 region: CASNVDRVTEAFF. The CDR3 DNA follows: TGTGCCAGCAATGTCGACAGGGTCACTGAAGCTTTCTTT.

With respect to this clonotype: This may come from a read error, since a much larger clone is one base off. This likely comes from a read error, as the CDR3 has no conserved phenylalanine or tryptophan at its end. V and J are TRBV28 and TRBJ2-5; D is perhaps TRBD1 or TRBD2 (5 bases each). Trimming took off 5 bases at V and 1 base at J, with 11 bases between the two ends. The CDR3 length is 14 residues. CDR1 and CDR2 from the germline V gene are MDHEN and SYDVKM. CDR3 region: CASSTGTVQETQYL. CDR3 sequence (DNA): TGTGCCAGCAGTACCGGGACGGTCCAAGAGACCCAGTACCTC.

This clonotype has ten or more counts. The chain is built from TRBV2 and TRBJ2-6; a weak D match, TRBD1 (5 bases). The CDR3 extends over 15 amino acids. Germline CDR1 is SNHLY and CDR2 is FYNNEI. The ends were cut back, 4 bases at V and 3 bases at J, with 10 bases in the middle. CDR3 sequence reads: CASSAQGGGANVLTF. CDR3 coding DNA: TGTGCCAGCAGTGCGCAGGGCGGTGGGGCCAACGTCCTGACTTTC.

This clonotype was counted at least ten times. The rearrangement joins TRBV28 to TRBJ1-5; TRBD1 is a possible D gene (5 bases). This CDR3 spans 16 amino acids. The germline V and J ends were trimmed by 0 bases and 6 bases, with 15 bases remaining between them. Germline loops: CDR1 MDHEN, CDR2 SYDVKM. The CDR3 sequence is CASSLWGQGRGQPQHF. The CDR3 bases are TGTGCCAGCAGTTTATGGGGGCAAGGACGGGGTCAGCCCCAGCATTTT.

This clonotype was counted once. Since a much larger clone is just one base distant, this may be a read error. The rearrangement links TRBV12-3 or TRBV12-4 to TRBJ2-7, with D tentatively TRBD1 or TRBD2 (6 bases each). This CDR3 has 13 residues. Here the CDR3 DNA reads TGTGCCAGCAGTCGGGGGCAGACCTACGTGCAGTACTTC. Translation gives CASSRGQTYVQYF.